This is a list of T cell receptor beta chains from one sample in a study of spatial heterogeneity in lung cancer. Each CDR3 protein is one row after TCRdb ran MiXCR on the 5' RACE reads. The sample includes approximately 56,000 distinct CDR3 sequences, 7.4% of them seen just once. The source was PBMCs, collected at follow-up. Receptor source: a female donor with early-stage non-small cell lung cancer. Both conserved end residues are part of each CDR3. The D gene is left open where the match is weak. Clone size is stated in some rows and not others, as once, few, many or a class when expanded.

>few|TRBJ2-2|TRBD1|TRBV10-1
CASSETRQGMAGELFF
TGCGCCAGCAGTGAGACCCGACAGGGGATGGCCGGGGAGCTGTTTTTT
>NA|TRBJ1-1|TRBD1|TRBV5-1
CASSLGLQGATAAFF
TGCGCCAGCAGCTTGGGGTTACAGGGGGCGACTGCAGCTTTCTTT
>few|TRBJ2-3|TRBD2|TRBV6-6
CASSYPSGVSTDTQYF
TGTGCCAGCAGTTACCCTAGCGGGGTTAGCACAGATACGCAGTATTTT
>many|TRBJ2-5|TRBD2|TRBV24-1
CATSDASGGERTQYF
TGTGCCACCAGTGATGCTAGCGGGGGGGAGCGGACCCAGTACTTC
>NA|TRBJ2-5|NA|TRBV7-2
CASSLGVTQTQYF
TGTGCCAGCAGCTTAGGAGTCACACAGACCCAGTACTTC
>few|TRBJ2-7|TRBD2|TRBV7-2
CASRLRGGSNYEQYF
TGTGCCAGCAGACTACGGGGGGGATCCAACTACGAGCAGTACTTC
>many|TRBJ2-3|NA|TRBV7-9
CASSWGEGTDTQYF
TGTGCCAGCAGCTGGGGGGAAGGGACAGATACGCAGTATTTT
>many|TRBJ1-5|NA|TRBV6-2/TRBV6-3
CASTPAGDYSNQPQHF
TGTGCCAGCACCCCCGCAGGGGATTATAGCAATCAGCCCCAGCATTTT
>NA|TRBJ2-1|TRBD2|TRBV6-2/TRBV6-3
CASRTGGLAGFYNEQFF
TGTGCCAGCAGGACAGGAGGCCTAGCGGGGTTTTACAATGAGCAGTTCTTC
>few|TRBJ2-7|NA|TRBV6-2/TRBV6-3
CASKGASRSYEQYF
TGTGCCAGCAAAGGAGCTAGCCGTTCCTACGAGCAGTACTTC
>NA|TRBJ2-3|NA|TRBV6-1
CASSEGGGALDTQYF
TGTGCCAGCAGTGAAGGTGGGGGGGCCCTAGATACGCAGTATTTT
>many|TRBJ1-2|TRBD1|TRBV5-1
CASSLEGTGTYYGYTF
TGCGCCAGCAGCTTGGAGGGGACAGGGACGTACTATGGCTACACCTTC
>NA|TRBJ1-1|NA|TRBV6-5
CASSYSGSEAFF
TGTGCCAGCAGTTACAGTGGAAGCGAAGCTTTCTTT
>few|TRBJ2-1|NA|TRBV19
CASTDSGTFYNEQFF
TGTGCCAGTACCGATAGCGGAACATTTTACAATGAGCAGTTCTTC
>many|TRBJ1-2|NA|TRBV29-1
CSVAPQGPYGYTF
TGCAGCGTTGCTCCACAGGGACCCTATGGCTACACCTTC
>many|TRBJ2-2|NA|TRBV20-1
CSARVGGPVGELFF
TGCAGTGCTAGAGTGGGGGGGCCCGTCGGGGAGCTGTTTTTT
>many|TRBJ1-5|NA|TRBV19
CASSPDSLNQPQHF
TGTGCCAGTAGCCCTGACAGCCTCAATCAGCCCCAGCATTTT
>few|TRBJ1-2|NA|TRBV18
CASSPGGNYGYTF
TGTGCCAGCTCACCCGGGGGTAACTATGGCTACACCTTC
>many|TRBJ1-2|TRBD1|TRBV6-5
CASSYRTGGGYTF
TGTGCCAGCAGTTACCGGACAGGGGGAGGCTACACCTTC
>many|TRBJ1-2|NA|TRBV29-1
CSVEQARGYTF
TGCAGCGTTGAACAGGCGCGCGGCTACACCTTC
>many|TRBJ2-5|NA|TRBV7-3
CASSGGRRETQYF
TGTGCCAGCAGCGGGGGGAGGCGAGAGACCCAGTACTTC
>many|TRBJ2-3|TRBD2|TRBV9
CASSVSVGGSIVSDTQYF
TGTGCCAGCAGCGTATCTGTGGGGGGGAGTATTGTCTCAGATACGCAGTATTTT
>many|TRBJ2-6|TRBD1|TRBV9
CASSVPTGALSGANVLTF
TGTGCCAGCAGCGTTCCGACAGGGGCTCTCTCTGGGGCCAACGTCCTGACTTTC
>many|TRBJ2-7|NA|TRBV9
CASSANPGYEQYF
TGTGCCAGCAGCGCTAACCCAGGGTACGAGCAGTACTTC
>many|TRBJ1-2|NA|TRBV20-1
CSARPQGRRGYGYTF
TGCAGTGCTCGACCCCAGGGGCGCCGGGGATATGGCTACACCTTC
>NA|TRBJ2-3|TRBD2|TRBV18
CASSSLTSGGYVDTQYF
TGTGCCAGCTCATCCCTGACTAGCGGGGGGTACGTAGATACGCAGTATTTT
>few|TRBJ2-3|NA|TRBV20-1
CSARAPGTDTQYF
TGCAGTGCTCGGGCCCCCGGCACAGATACGCAGTATTTT
>many|TRBJ2-3|TRBD1|TRBV28
CASSLYGQGAKTDTQYF
TGTGCCAGCAGTTTATATGGACAGGGGGCAAAGACAGATACGCAGTATTTT
>many|TRBJ1-5|TRBD1|TRBV24-1
CATGTNSDRVGDSNQPQHF
TGTGCCACCGGAACGAACTCCGACAGGGTCGGGGATAGCAATCAGCCCCAGCATTTT
>many|TRBJ1-2|NA|TRBV7-2
CAPAFFTLYGYTF
TGTGCCCCCGCCTTTTTCACCCTCTATGGCTACACCTTC
>few|TRBJ1-4|TRBD1|TRBV7-9
CASSLDYGTGKEDEKLFF
TGTGCCAGCAGCTTAGATTACGGGACAGGGAAGGAGGACGAAAAACTGTTTTTT
>many|TRBJ2-1|NA|TRBV20-1
CSASAGDAYNEQFF
TGCAGTGCTTCCGCCGGGGACGCCTACAATGAGCAGTTCTTC
>NA|TRBJ2-7|NA|TRBV10-3
CAISERSYEQYF
TGTGCCATCAGTGAGAGGAGCTACGAGCAGTACTTC
>few|TRBJ2-2|NA|TRBV4-3
CASSQDPGVNTGELFF
TGCGCCAGCAGCCAAGATCCAGGGGTTAACACCGGGGAGCTGTTTTTT
>NA|TRBJ1-1|NA|TRBV20-1
CSARTGGNTEAFF
TGCAGTGCTAGAACAGGTGGCAACACTGAAGCTTTCTTT
>many|TRBJ1-5|TRBD1|TRBV12-3/TRBV12-4
CASSLATGPNQPQHF
TGTGCCAGCAGTTTGGCGACAGGGCCCAATCAGCCCCAGCATTTT
>NA|TRBJ2-5|TRBD1|TRBV14
CASSYYRGKYF
TGTGCCAGCTCCTATTACAGGGGGAAGTACTTC
>NA|TRBJ1-5|NA|TRBV20-1
CSARPRGISNQPQHF
TGCAGTGCTAGACCCCGGGGGATTAGCAATCAGCCCCAGCATTTT
>many|TRBJ2-1|NA|TRBV4-3
CASSQGGALFYNEQFF
TGCGCCAGCAGCCAAGGTGGGGCCCTGTTTTACAATGAGCAGTTCTTC
>few|TRBJ2-3|NA|TRBV4-1
CASSQEFGSYTDTQYF
TGCGCCAGCAGCCAAGAATTTGGCTCATACACAGATACGCAGTATTTT
>NA|TRBJ2-7|NA|TRBV3-1
CASSRSQGYEQYF
TGTGCCAGCAGCCGTTCTCAGGGGTACGAGCAGTACTTC
>NA|TRBJ2-1|TRBD1|TRBV19
CATVDRAPYNEQFF
TGTGCCACGGTCGACAGGGCCCCTTACAATGAGCAGTTCTTC